This T cell receptor (beta chain) was identified in a study of OX40 agonist ivuxolimab in advanced cancers. Across the whole study: Treatment of patients was with ivuxolimab, an agonistic anti-OX40 (CD134) antibody.

Sequencing used immunoSEQ multiplex PCR; TCRdb keeps in-frame clones, though not all of them. The sample has about 69,000 clones; around 87% are singletons. A note on this clone: What it binds is not known.

Germline CDR1 reads SQVTM; CDR2 reads ANQGSEA. V lost 4 bases, J lost 2 bases, and 15 bases lay in between. CDR3 length: 14 residues. Findings and caveats of the study: Among the lowest levels of clonal expansion were found in partial responders at 0.1-3.0 mg/kg. Some nonresponders additionally presented with little normalized T-cell clonal expansion.

The chain carries TRBV29-1 and TRBJ2-7, with TRBD1 as a possible D gene (6 bases). The clonotype comes from an adult with an advanced solid tumor such as melanoma, head and neck, liver or kidney cancer. The specimen comprised CD4+ or CD8+ T cells sorted from blood, sampled in a trial of the OX40 agonist ivuxolimab. The CDR3, as DNA: TGCAGCGTTGGAGTGGTAGGGACAACCTACGAGCAGTACTTC. It specifies CSVGVVGTTYEQYF.